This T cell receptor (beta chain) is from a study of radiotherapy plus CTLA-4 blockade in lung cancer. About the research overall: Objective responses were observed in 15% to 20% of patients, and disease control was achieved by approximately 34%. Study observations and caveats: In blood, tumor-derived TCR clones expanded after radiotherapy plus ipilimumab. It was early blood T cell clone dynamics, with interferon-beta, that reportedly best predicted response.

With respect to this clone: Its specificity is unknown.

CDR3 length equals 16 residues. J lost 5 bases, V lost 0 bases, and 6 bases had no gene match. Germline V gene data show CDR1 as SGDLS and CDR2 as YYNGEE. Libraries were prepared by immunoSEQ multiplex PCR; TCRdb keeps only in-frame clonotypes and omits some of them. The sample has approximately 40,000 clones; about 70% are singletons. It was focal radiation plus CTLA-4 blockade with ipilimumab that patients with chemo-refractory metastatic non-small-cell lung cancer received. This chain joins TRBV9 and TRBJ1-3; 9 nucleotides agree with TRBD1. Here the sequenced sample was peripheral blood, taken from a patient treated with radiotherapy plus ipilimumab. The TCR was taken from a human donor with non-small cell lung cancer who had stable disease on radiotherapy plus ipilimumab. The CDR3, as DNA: TGTGCCAGCAGCGTAGGAGGGACAGGGTTCCGAAACACCATATATTTT. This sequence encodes CASSVGGTGFRNTIYF.